These 2 T cell receptor beta chains were all obtained from the same sample, sequenced in a study of T cell changes during pregnancy in multiple sclerosis. Here immunoSEQ multiplex PCR was the method, and the copy in TCRdb shows in-frame clones only, minus some. The sample lists about 68,000 clones, around 92% occurring once. The sequencing used peripheral blood, collected in the second trimester of pregnancy. These receptors came from a female donor in good health, enrolled as a control in a pregnancy study.

V is TRBV11-2 and J is TRBJ2-7, with 11 nucleotides matching TRBD2. From germline, CDR1 is SGHAT and CDR2 FQNNGV. The CDR3 has 14 amino acids. V gave up 5 bases and J gave up 2 bases; unmatched junction bases: 2. DNA of the CDR3: TGTGCCAGCAGCCCGGGACTAGCGGCCTACGAGCAGTACTTC. It translates to CASSPGLAAYEQYF.

This clone has just a few counts. V gene TRBV25-1 combines with J gene TRBJ2-1; 9 bases match TRBD1. The length of the CDR3 is 15 residues. Looked up from germline, CDR1 is MGHDK and CDR2 is SYGVNS. V shed 5 bases, J shed 3 bases, and the junction held 5 bases outside the gene matches. CDR3 DNA sequence: TGTGCCAGCAGTACCGGGACAGGGCTCTACAATGAGCAGTTCTTC. This encodes CASSTGTGLYNEQFF. Filled out from reference TRBV25-1 and TRBJ2-1, the complete variable domain reads EADIYQTPRYLVIGTGKKITLECSQTMGHDKMYWYQQDPGMELHLIHYSYGVNSTEKGDLSSESTVSRIRTEHFPLTLESARPSHTSQYLCASSTGTGLYNEQFFGPGTRLTVL.